This TCR beta chain was identified during a study of cytomegalovirus exposure and HLA in healthy donors. The V gene end was trimmed by 4 bases and the J gene end by 6 bases; junction bases not matched to a gene: 10. The CDR3 length is 17 residues. Germline V gene data show CDR1 as SGHDN and CDR2 as FVKESK. Only in-frame clones appear in the TCRdb table, and some are missing; sequencing was by immunoSEQ multiplex PCR. The table shows roughly 140,000 clones, with roughly 86% occurring only once. The study drew the donors from its roughly 120-subject validation cohort, separate from the 666-subject first cohort.

The source material was PBMCs. The rearrangement joins TRBV14 to TRBJ2-1; 12 bases map to TRBD2. This clonotype originated in a man aged 18 to 35 in good health and CMV-seropositive. The chain's CDR3 is CASSRQTSGGLRNEQFF. CDR3 DNA: TGTGCCAGCAGCCGGCAAACTAGCGGGGGGTTACGCAATGAGCAGTTCTTC.